The 14 T cell receptor beta chains given below trace back to one sample, sequenced in a study of yellow fever vaccine responses in identical twins. One entry per CDR3 protein results from TCRdb running MiXCR on the RT-PCR reads. The sample carries a few thousand distinct CDR3 sequences, 85% to 90% recorded once. The sequencing here drew on T cells from blood (PBMCs), unsorted or a sorted subset (not recorded which), taken before or after yellow fever vaccination (not recorded which). All receptors derive from a female donor who received the yellow fever vaccine.

V and J are TRBV7-2 and TRBJ1-1, with a tentative D call TRBD1 (5 bases). Trimming cost V 5 bases and J 7 bases, with 11 bases left between them. The CDR3 has 12 residues. Germline lookup yields CDR1 SGHTA and CDR2 FQGNSA. CDR3 protein: CASSQDIFEAFF. CDR3 nucleotide sequence: TGTGCCAGCAGCCAGGACATTTTTGAAGCTTTCTTT.

CDR3 sequence: CASSPPTGHSNQPQHF. For the CDR3, the DNA is TGTGCCAGCTCACCACCTACAGGTCATAGCAATCAGCCCCAGCATTTT. The chain couples TRBV18 to TRBJ1-5, with D possibly being TRBD1 (5 bases). The germline gives CDR1 KGHSH, CDR2 LQKENI. CDR3 length: 16 amino acids. The V end lost 0 bases, the J end lost 0 bases, and 9 bases lay between the germline ends.

The genes are TRBV2 and TRBJ2-1; D is perhaps TRBD1 (5 bases). The CDR3 is 14 amino acids. Germline V lookup: CDR1 SNHLY, CDR2 FYNNEI. Trimming shortened V by 0 bases and J by 3 bases, and 6 bases separated the two germline ends. The CDR3 region has the DNA TGTGCCAGCAGTGAAGCGGACAACTACAATGAGCAGTTCTTC. It yields the protein CASSEADNYNEQFF.

This clonotype appeared once. The chain carries TRBV3-1 and TRBJ2-3; a weak D match, TRBD2 (5 bases). The V end was cut by 5 bases, the J end by 8 bases, with 17 bases between. CDR1 and CDR2 from the germline V gene are LGHDT and YNNKEL (reference sequence). The CDR3 extends over 14 amino acids. For the CDR3, the DNA is TGTGCCAGCAGCGGGGAGCCTAAGTTTCGTACGCAGTATTTT. It encodes CASSGEPKFRTQYF.

V gene TRBV28 combines with J gene TRBJ2-7, with TRBD1 matching 7 bases. Unmatched junction bases numbered 4, after V lost 2 bases and J lost 3 bases. The CDR3 loop spans 14 amino acids. CDR1 and CDR2 (germline): MDHEN, SYDVKM. CDR3 in amino acids: CASSLTGARYEQYF. Here the CDR3 DNA reads TGTGCCAGCAGTTTAACAGGGGCTCGCTACGAGCAGTACTTC.

This chain links TRBV5-1 with TRBJ2-7, with 9 nucleotides matching TRBD1. Looked up from germline, CDR1 is SGHRS and CDR2 is YFSETQ. The CDR3 has 14 residues. V was pared by 2 bases and J by 5 bases, with 5 bases of the junction left unmatched. The CDR3 loop reads CASSFWDRDHEQYF. The CDR3 nucleotides read TGCGCCAGCAGCTTTTGGGACAGGGATCACGAGCAGTACTTC. The full variable domain, its missing parts supplied by reference TRBV5-1 and TRBJ2-7, is KAGVTQTPRYLIKTRGQQVTLSCSPISGHRSVSWYQQTPGQGLQFLFEYFSETQRNKGNFPGRFSGRQFSNSRSEMNVSTLELGDSALYLCASSFWDRDHEQYFGPGTRLTVT.

This rearrangement joins TRBV12-3 or TRBV12-4 to TRBJ1-2, with TRBD1 identical over 8 bases. The CDR3 has 16 amino acids. The junction had 9 bases not matched to a gene; V was cut back by 3 bases and J by 3 bases. The CDR3 nucleotides read TGTGCCAGCAGTTTCTCGGACAGGGCTCCATACTATGGCTACACCTTC. It is translated as CASSFSDRAPYYGYTF.

The rearrangement links TRBV29-1 to TRBJ2-7; 8 nucleotides line up with TRBD1. CDR3 length: 13 amino acids. The junction had 5 bases not matched to a gene; V was cut back by 1 base and J by 6 bases. Germline CDR1 reads SQVTM; CDR2 reads ANQGSEA. CDR3 nucleotide sequence: TGCAGCGTTGAAGGGACAGGGTTCCGCGAGCAGTACTTC. This encodes CSVEGTGFREQYF.

The chain links TRBV18 to TRBJ1-1; no reliable D call. The germline V gene has CDR1 KGHSH and CDR2 LQKENI. This CDR3 contains 15 residues. Trimming cost V 3 bases and J 5 bases, with 16 bases left between them. In DNA, the CDR3 is TGTGCCAGCTCACCCGCCGAAGATAGTAGGACTGAAGCTTTCTTT. Its protein is CASSPAEDSRTEAFF.

The CDR3 region has the DNA TGTGCCAGCTCACCCCTGGGAGGAGGCACAGATACGCAGTATTTT. Its protein is CASSPLGGGTDTQYF. The chain recombines TRBV18 with TRBJ2-3; TRBD2 is a possible D gene (6 bases). Germline CDR1 reads KGHSH; CDR2 reads LQKENI. The CDR3 runs to 15 residues. V was clipped by 3 bases and J by 1 base, with 11 bases between them. The complete variable domain, with remaining parts taken from reference TRBV18 and TRBJ2-3, reads NAGVMQNPRHLVRRRGQEARLRCSPMKGHSHVYWYRQLPEEGLKFMVYLQKENIIDESGMPKERFSAEFPKEGPSILRIQQVVRGDSAAYFCASSPLGGGTDTQYFGPGTRLTVL.

The chain combines TRBV29-1 with TRBJ2-5; D gene unclear. CDR3 length equals 11 residues. V was trimmed by 8 bases and J by 7 bases, leaving 14 bases between them. Germline CDR1 and CDR2: SQVTM and ANQGSEA. CDR3 in amino acids: CSPVVGVTQYF. The CDR3 DNA follows: TGCAGCCCCGTCGTCGGAGTGACCCAGTACTTC.

This chain joins TRBV13 and TRBJ2-7; the D gene is possibly TRBD1 (5 bases). The germline V gene encodes CDR1 PRHDT and CDR2 FYEKMQ (reference sequence). Between the trimmed V and J ends, which lost 6 bases and 2 bases, there was a span of 11 bases. This CDR3 is 13 amino acids long. In DNA, the CDR3 is TGTGCCAGCAGTCGGTTAGGGGCCTACGAGCAGTACTTC. Translating gives CASSRLGAYEQYF.

The chain is built from TRBV18 and TRBJ2-1, with D perhaps matching TRBD1 (6 bases). CDR1 and CDR2 (germline): KGHSH, LQKENI. The CDR3 length is 14 residues. The V end was cut by 1 base, the J end by 5 bases, with 9 bases between. The CDR3 sequence: CASSPRTANNEQFF. The CDR3 nucleotides read TGTGCCAGCTCACCACGGACAGCGAACAATGAGCAGTTCTTC.

The chain uses TRBV13 and TRBJ2-7, with 7 bases matching TRBD1. Germline loops: CDR1 PRHDT, CDR2 FYEKMQ (reference sequence). The CDR3 contains 17 residues. V lost 7 bases, J lost 2 bases, and 17 bases stayed unmatched. CDR3 in amino acids: CASTRSPTGDKAYEQYF. DNA for the CDR3: TGTGCCAGCACGAGAAGTCCTACAGGGGATAAGGCCTACGAGCAGTACTTC.